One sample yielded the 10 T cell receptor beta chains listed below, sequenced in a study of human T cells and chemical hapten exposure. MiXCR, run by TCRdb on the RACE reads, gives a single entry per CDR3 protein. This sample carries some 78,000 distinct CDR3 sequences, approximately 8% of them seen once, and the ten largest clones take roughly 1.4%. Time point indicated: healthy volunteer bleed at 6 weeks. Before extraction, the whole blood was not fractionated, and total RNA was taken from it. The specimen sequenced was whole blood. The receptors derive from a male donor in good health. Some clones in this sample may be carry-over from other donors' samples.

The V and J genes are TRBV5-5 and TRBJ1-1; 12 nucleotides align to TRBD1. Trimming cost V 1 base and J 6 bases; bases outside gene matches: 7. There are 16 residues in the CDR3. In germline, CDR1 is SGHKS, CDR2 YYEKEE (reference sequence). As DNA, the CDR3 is TGTGCCAGCAGCTTGTCGGGACAGGGGGCGTTTGCTGAAGCTTTCTTT. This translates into CASSLSGQGAFAEAFF. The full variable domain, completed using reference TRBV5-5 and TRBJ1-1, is DAGVTQSPTHLIKTRGQQVTLRCSPISGHKSVSWYQQVLGQGPQFIFQYYEKEERGRGNFPDRFSARQFPNYSSELNVNALLLGDSALYLCASSLSGQGAFAEAFFGQGTRLTVV.

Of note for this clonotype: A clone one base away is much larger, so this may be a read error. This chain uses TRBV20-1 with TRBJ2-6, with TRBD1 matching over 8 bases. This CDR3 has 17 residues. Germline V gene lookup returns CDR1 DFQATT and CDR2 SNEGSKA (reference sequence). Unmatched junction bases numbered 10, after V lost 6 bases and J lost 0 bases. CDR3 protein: CSARTGLGSSGANVLTF. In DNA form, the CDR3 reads TGCAGTGCCCGGACAGGGTTGGGGAGCTCTGGGGCCAACGTCCTGACTTTC.

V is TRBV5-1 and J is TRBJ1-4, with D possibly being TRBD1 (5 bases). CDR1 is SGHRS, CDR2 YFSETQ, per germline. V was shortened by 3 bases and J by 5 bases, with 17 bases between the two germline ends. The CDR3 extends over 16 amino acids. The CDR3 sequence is CASSWRRGAENEKLFF. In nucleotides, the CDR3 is TGCGCCAGCAGCTGGAGAAGAGGGGCGGAAAATGAAAAACTGTTTTTT.

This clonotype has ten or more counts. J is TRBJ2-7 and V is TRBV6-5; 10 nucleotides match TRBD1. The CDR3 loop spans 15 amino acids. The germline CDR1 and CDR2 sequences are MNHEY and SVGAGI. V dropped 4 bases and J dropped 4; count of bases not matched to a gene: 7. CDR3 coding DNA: TGTGCCAGCAGTTCCCTGACAGGGGGCGGATACGAGCAGTACTTC. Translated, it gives CASSSLTGGGYEQYF.

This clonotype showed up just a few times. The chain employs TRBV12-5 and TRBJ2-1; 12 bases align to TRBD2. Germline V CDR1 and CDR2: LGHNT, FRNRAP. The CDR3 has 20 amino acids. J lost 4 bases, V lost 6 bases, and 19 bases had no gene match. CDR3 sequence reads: CASGTETSGRGEGPYNEQFF. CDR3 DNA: TGTGCTAGTGGGACCGAGACTAGCGGGAGAGGGGAAGGCCCTTACAATGAGCAGTTCTTC. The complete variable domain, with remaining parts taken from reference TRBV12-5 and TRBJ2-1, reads DARVTQTPRHKVTEMGQEVTMRCQPILGHNTVFWYRQTMMQGLELLAYFRNRAPLDDSGMPKDRFSAEMPDATLATLKIQPSEPRDSAVYFCASGTETSGRGEGPYNEQFFGPGTRLTVL.

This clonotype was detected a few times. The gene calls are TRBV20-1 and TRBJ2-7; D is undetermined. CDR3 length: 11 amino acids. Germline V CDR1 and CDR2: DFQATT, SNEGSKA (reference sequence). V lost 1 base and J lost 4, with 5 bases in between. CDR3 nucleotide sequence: TGCAGTGCTAGAGTGGGTTACGAGCAGTACTTC. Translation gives CSARVGYEQYF.

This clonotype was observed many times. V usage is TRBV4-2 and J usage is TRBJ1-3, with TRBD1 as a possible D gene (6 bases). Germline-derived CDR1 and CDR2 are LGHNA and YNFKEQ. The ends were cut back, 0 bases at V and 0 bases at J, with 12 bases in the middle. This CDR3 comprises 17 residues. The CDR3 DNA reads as TGTGCCAGCAGCCAAGAACACAGGGTCCTCTCTGGAAACACCATATATTTT. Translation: CASSQEHRVLSGNTIYF.

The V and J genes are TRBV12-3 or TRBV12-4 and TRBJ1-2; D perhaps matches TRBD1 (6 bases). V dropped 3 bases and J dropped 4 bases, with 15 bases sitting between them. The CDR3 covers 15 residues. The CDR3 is CASSFFPGDAYGYTF. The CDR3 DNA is TGTGCCAGCAGTTTCTTCCCAGGGGACGCCTATGGCTACACCTTC.

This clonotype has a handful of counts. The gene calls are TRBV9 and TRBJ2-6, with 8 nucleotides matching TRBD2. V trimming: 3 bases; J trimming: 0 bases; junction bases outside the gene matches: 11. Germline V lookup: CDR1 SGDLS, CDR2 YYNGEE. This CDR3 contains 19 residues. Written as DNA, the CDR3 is TGTGCCAGCAGCGCCGGGGGGGTGGGATTCGTCTCTGGGGCCAACGTCCTGACTTTC. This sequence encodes CASSAGGVGFVSGANVLTF.

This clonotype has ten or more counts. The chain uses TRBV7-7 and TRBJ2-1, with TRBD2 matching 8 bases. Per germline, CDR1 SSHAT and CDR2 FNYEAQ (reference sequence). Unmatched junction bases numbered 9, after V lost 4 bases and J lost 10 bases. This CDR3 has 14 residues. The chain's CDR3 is CASSSGLGRGEQFF. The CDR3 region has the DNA TGTGCCAGCAGCTCGGGACTAGGAAGAGGGGAGCAGTTCTTC.